What follows is one T cell receptor (beta chain) and its context. This specimen comes from a study of cytomegalovirus exposure and HLA in healthy donors. 60 Vbeta and 13 Jbeta primers were used in PCR. Profiling relied on immunoSEQ multiplex PCR, and the TCRdb table lists in-frame clones only, not all of them. The sample records roughly 120,000 clones, about 80% being singletons. The CDR3 contains 13 residues. The junction had 5 bases not matched to a gene; V was cut back by 7 bases and J by 6 bases. Germline V gene data show CDR1 as MNHEY and CDR2 as SMNVEV (reference sequence). The sequence was collected from a man aged 25 to 40 in good health and CMV-seronegative. Sequencing input: PBMCs. The rearrangement joins TRBV27 to TRBJ2-2; TRBD2 aligns across 7 bases. CDR3 coding DNA: TGTGCCAGCACGTTCGCGGGGGCCGGGGAGCTGTTTTTT. Residues: CASTFAGAGELFF.